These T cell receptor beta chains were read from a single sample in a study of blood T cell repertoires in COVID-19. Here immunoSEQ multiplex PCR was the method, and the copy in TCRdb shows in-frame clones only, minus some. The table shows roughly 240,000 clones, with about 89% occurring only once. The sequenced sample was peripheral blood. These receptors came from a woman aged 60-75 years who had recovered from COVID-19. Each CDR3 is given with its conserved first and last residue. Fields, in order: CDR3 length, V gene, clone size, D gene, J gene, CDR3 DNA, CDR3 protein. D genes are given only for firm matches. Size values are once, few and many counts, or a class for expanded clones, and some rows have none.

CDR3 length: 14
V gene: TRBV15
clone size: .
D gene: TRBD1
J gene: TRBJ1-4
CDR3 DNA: TGTGCCACCAGCAGTCGACAGGGAGGTGAAAAACTGTTTTTT
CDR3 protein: CATSSRQGGEKLFF

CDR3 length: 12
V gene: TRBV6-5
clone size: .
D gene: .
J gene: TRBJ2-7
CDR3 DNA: TGTGCCAGCACCCGAGGTCTCTACGAGCAGTACTTC
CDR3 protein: CASTRGLYEQYF

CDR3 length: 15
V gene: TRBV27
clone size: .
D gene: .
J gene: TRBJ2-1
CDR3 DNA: TGTGCCAGCAGTTTATCTAGTTTCCGCGGGAATGAGCAGTTCTTC
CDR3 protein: CASSLSSFRGNEQFF

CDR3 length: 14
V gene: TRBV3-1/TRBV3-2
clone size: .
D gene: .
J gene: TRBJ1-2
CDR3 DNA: TGTGCCAGCAGCCAAGCAGGGAATAACTATGGCTACACCTTC
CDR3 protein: CASSQAGNNYGYTF

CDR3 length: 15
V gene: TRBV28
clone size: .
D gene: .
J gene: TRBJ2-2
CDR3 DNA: TGTGCCAGCAGTTTCTTACAGGGATACACCGGGGAGCTGTTTTTT
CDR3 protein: CASSFLQGYTGELFF

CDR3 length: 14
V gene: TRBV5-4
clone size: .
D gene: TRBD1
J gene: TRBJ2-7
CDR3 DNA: TGTGCCAGCAGCACAGGGGGCCGAATGGGCGAGCAGTACTTC
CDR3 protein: CASSTGGRMGEQYF

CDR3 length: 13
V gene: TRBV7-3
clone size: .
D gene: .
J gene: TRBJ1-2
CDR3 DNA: TGTGCCAGCAGCGCGGGGCAAAACTATGGCTACACCTTC
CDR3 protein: CASSAGQNYGYTF

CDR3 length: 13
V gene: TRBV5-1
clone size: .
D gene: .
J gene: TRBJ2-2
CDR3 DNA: TGCGCCAGCAGCTTTTCCGGGGGAGGGGAGCTGTTTTTT
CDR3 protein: CASSFSGGGELFF

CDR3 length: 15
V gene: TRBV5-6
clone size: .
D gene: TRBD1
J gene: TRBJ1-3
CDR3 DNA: TGTGCCAGCAGCTGGGACAGATTTTCTGGAAACACCATATATTTT
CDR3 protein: CASSWDRFSGNTIYF

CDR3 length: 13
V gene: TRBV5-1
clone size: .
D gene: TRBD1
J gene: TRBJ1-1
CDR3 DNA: TGCGCCAGCAGCTGGACAGGGTCCACTGAAGCTTTCTTT
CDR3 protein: CASSWTGSTEAFF

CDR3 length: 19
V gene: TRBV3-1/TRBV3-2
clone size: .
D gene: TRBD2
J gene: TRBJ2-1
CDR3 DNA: TGTGCCAGCAGCACCACCCCGGGACTAGCGGGGGCCCCTGGGGATGAGCAGTTCTTC
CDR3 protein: CASSTTPGLAGAPGDEQFF

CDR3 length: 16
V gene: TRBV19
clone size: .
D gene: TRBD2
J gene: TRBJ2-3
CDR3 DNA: TGTGCCAGTAGTATGGGGGCGGGGGGCCCAACAGATACGCAGTATTTT
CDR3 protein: CASSMGAGGPTDTQYF

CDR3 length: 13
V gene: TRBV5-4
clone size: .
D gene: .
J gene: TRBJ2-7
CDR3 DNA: TGTGCCAGCAGCTTACAGAATTCGTTCGAGCAGTACTTC
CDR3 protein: CASSLQNSFEQYF

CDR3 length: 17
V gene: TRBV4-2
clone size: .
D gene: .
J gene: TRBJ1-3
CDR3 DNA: TGTGCCAGCAGCCAGGCCCGATTACAGGGCTCTGGAAACACCATATATTTT
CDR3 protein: CASSQARLQGSGNTIYF

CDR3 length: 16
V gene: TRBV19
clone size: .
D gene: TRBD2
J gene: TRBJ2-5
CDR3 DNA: TGTGCCAGTAGTATTAGGGTAGCGGGGGGCCCAGAGACCCAGTACTTC
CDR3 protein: CASSIRVAGGPETQYF

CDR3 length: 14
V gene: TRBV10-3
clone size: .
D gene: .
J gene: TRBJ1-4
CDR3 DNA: TGTGCCATCAGTTCGCACCTAACTGTGGAGGGACTGTTTTTT
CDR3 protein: CAISSHLTVEGLFF

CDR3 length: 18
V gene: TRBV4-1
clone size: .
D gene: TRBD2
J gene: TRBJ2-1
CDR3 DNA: TGCGCCAGCAGCCAAGCCGGCGGCGGGGGGGTGGCCTACAATGAGCAGTTCTTC
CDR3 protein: CASSQAGGGGVAYNEQFF

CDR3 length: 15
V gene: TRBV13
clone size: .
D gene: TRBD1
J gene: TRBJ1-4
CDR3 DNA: TGTGCCAGCAGCCTACGGACAGGCTCCTATGAAAAACTGTTTTTT
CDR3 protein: CASSLRTGSYEKLFF

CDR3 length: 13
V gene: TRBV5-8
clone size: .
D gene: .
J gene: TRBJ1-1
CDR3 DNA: TGTGCCAGCAGCTGGGAGCGGAACACTGAAGCTTTCTTT
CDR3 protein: CASSWERNTEAFF

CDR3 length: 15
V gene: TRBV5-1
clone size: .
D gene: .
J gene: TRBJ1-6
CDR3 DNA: TGCGCCAGCAGCTTGAGGGGGTCGTCCAATTCACCCCTCCACTTT
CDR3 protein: CASSLRGSSNSPLHF

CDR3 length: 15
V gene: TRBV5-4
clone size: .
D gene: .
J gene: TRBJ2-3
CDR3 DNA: TGTGCCAGCAGCTTGGACAGTGGCCCCACAGATACGCAGTATTTT
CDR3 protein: CASSLDSGPTDTQYF

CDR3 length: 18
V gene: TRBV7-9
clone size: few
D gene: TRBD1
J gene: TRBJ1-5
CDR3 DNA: TGTGCCAGCAGCCTGGGGACAGGGGGCGCGCCCTCCAATCAGCCCCAGCATTTT
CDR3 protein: CASSLGTGGAPSNQPQHF

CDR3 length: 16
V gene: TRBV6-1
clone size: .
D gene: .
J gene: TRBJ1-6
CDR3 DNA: TGTGCCAGCAGCGAAGACCCGGGATCCTATAATTCACCCCTCCACTTT
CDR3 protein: CASSEDPGSYNSPLHF

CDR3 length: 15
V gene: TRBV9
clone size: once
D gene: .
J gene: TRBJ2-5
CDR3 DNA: TGTGCCAGCAGCGTAAGAACAGGGCTCCAAGAGACCCAGTACTTC
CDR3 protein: CASSVRTGLQETQYF

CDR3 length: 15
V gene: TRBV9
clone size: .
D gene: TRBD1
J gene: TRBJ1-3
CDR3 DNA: TGTGCCAGCAGCGTCCGACAGGGAACTGGAAACACCATATATTTT
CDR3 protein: CASSVRQGTGNTIYF

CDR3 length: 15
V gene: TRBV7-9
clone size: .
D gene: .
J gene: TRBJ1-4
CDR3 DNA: TGTGCCAGCAGCTTAGGTCAGGGTACCCTTGAAAAACTGTTTTTT
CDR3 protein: CASSLGQGTLEKLFF

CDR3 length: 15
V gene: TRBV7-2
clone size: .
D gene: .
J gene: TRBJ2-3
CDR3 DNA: TGTGCCAGCAGCCTGGGCTGGGGGCAAGGAGATACGCAGTATTTT
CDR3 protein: CASSLGWGQGDTQYF

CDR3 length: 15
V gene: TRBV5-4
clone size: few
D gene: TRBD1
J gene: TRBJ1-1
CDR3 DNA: TGTGCCAGCAGCTTGGGGACAGGGTCGGTAACTGAAGCTTTCTTT
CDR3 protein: CASSLGTGSVTEAFF

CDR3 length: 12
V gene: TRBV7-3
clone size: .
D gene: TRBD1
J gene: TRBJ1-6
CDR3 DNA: TGTGCAGGGGACAGGTTTAATTCACCCCTCCACTTT
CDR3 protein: CAGDRFNSPLHF

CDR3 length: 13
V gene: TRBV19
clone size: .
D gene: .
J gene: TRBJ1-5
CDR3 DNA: TGTGCCAGTAGTATTACGGAGAATCAGCCCCAGCATTTT
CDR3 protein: CASSITENQPQHF

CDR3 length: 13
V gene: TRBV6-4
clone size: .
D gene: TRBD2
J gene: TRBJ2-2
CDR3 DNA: TGTGCCAGCAGCTCCGGACTAGCGGGGGAGCTGTTTTTT
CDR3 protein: CASSSGLAGELFF

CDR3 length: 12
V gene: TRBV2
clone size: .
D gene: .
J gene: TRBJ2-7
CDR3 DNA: TGTGCCAGCAGCGCCTTGGGAGGCGAGCAGTACTTC
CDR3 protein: CASSALGGEQYF

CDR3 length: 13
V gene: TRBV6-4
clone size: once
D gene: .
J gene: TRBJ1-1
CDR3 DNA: TGTGCCAGCAGTGACTCGGGGAGCTCTGAAGCTTTCTTT
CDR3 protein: CASSDSGSSEAFF

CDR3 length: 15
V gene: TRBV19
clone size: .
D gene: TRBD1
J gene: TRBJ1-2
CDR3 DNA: TGTGCCAGTAGTATACCCAGGGGGCCGAACTATGGCTACACCTTC
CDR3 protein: CASSIPRGPNYGYTF

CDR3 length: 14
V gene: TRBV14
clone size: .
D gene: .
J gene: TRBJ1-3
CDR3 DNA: TGTGCCAGCAGCCATCTAGGGGCAGGAAACACCATATATTTT
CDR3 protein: CASSHLGAGNTIYF

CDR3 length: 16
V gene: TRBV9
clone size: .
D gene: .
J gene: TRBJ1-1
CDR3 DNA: TGTGCCAGCAGCGTCACCACTAGTGTGGGACTACAAGAAGCTTTCTTT
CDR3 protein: CASSVTTSVGLQEAFF

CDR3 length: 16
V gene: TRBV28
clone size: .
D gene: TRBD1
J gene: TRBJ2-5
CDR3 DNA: TGTGCCAGCAGTACTCGGACAGGGGGCTTGACAGAGACCCAGTACTTC
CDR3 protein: CASSTRTGGLTETQYF

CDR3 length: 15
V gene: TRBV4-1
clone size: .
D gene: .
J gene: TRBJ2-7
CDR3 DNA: TGCGCCAGCAGCCAAGATCTGGCATTGCACTACGAGCAGTACTTC
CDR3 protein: CASSQDLALHYEQYF

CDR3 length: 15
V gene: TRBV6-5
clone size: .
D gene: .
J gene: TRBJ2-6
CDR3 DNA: TGTGCCAGCAGAAAGCAGGGAGGTGGGGCCAACGTCCTGACTTTC
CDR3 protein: CASRKQGGGANVLTF

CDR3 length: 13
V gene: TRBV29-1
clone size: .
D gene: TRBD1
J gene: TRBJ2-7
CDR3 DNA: TGCAGCGTTGAATGGGCACAGGGGGCTGGGCAGTACTTC
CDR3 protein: CSVEWAQGAGQYF

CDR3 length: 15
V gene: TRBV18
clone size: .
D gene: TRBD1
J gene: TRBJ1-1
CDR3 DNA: TGTGCCAGCTCACCCCGGGACAGCCCCGGGAAAGAAGCTTTCTTT
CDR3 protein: CASSPRDSPGKEAFF

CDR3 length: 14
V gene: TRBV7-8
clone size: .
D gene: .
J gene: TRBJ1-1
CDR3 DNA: TGTGCCAGCAGCTTAGTCCCATTGAACACTGAAGCTTTCTTT
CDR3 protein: CASSLVPLNTEAFF

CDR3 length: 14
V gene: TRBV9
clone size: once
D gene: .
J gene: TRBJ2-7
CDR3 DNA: TGTGCCAGCAGCGTAGCAAATGCGGGCTACGAGCAGTACTTC
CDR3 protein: CASSVANAGYEQYF

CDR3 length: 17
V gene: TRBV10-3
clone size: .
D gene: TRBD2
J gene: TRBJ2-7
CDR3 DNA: TGTGCCATCAGTGAGCCACAGAAAGCGGGGGGGGTATACGAGCAGTACTTC
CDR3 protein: CAISEPQKAGGVYEQYF

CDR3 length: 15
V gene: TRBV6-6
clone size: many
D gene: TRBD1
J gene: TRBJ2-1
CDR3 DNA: TGTGCCAGCAGAAGAGGGACAGGGGAGATGAATGAGCAGTTCTTC
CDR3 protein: CASRRGTGEMNEQFF

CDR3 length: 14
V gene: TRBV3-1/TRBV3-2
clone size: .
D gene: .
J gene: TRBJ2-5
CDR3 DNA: TGTGCCAGCAGCCAAGATCTTGTTAGAGAGACCCAGTACTTC
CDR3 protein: CASSQDLVRETQYF

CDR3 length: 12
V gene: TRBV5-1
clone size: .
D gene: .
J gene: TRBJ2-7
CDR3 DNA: TGCGCCAGCAGCGTCGGACAGTACGAGCAGTACTTC
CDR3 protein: CASSVGQYEQYF

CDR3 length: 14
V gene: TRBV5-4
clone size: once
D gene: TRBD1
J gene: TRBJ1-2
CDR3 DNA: TGTGCCAGCAGGAGCATCGGACAGGCCTATGGCTACACCTTC
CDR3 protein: CASRSIGQAYGYTF

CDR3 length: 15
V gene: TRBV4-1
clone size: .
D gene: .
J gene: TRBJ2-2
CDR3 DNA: TGCGCCAGCAGCCTGGCGGGGGCCCAAGGCGGGGAGCTGTTTTTT
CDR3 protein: CASSLAGAQGGELFF

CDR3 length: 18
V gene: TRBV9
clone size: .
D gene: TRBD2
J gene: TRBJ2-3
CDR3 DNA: TGTGCCAGCAGCGTCCGTACTAGCGGGGGGGCCGGCACAGATACGCAGTATTTT
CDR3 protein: CASSVRTSGGAGTDTQYF

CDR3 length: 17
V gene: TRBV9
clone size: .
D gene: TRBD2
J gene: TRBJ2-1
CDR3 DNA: TGTGCCAGCAGCGTAGGGTCAAGCGGGGCCTCCTACAATGAGCAGTTCTTC
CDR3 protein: CASSVGSSGASYNEQFF

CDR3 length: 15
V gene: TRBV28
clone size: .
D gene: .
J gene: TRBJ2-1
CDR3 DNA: TGTGCCAGCAGTTTGGTGGGGGCGACCTACAATGAGCAGTTCTTC
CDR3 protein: CASSLVGATYNEQFF